The 10 T cell receptor beta chains below all came from one sample that was sequenced in a study of blood T cell repertoires in COVID-19. The repertoire was sequenced with immunoSEQ multiplex PCR; TCRdb's copy has only in-frame clones and lacks some. The sample lists roughly 100,000 clones; 84% were seen once. The specimen sequenced was peripheral blood. The receptors come from a woman aged 60-75 years with acute or convalescent COVID-19.

The chain joins TRBV5-1 to TRBJ1-5; 7 nucleotides line up with TRBD1. CDR1 is SGHRS and CDR2 is YFSETQ in the germline V gene. The CDR3 spans 15 residues. V lost 0 bases and J lost 5; bases outside the gene matches: 5. In DNA form, the CDR3 reads TGCGCCAGCAGCTTGGAGGGGGCCACCCATCAGCCCCAGCATTTT. This codes for CASSLEGATHQPQHF.

The chain couples TRBV3-1 (or the pseudogene TRBV3-2) to TRBJ2-2, with 7 bases lining up with TRBD1. From germline, CDR1 is LGHDT and CDR2 YNNKEL (reference sequence). The junction had 4 bases not matched to a gene; V was cut back by 5 bases and J by 1 base. This CDR3 contains 15 residues. The CDR3 loop reads CASSERQGNTGELFF. The CDR3 bases are TGTGCCAGCAGCGAGCGACAGGGGAACACCGGGGAGCTGTTTTTT.

The V and J genes are TRBV27 and TRBJ2-7; D might be TRBD1 (6 bases). The CDR3 length is 15 residues. Trimming removed 4 bases from V and 5 bases from J, with 18 bases in between. Germline CDR1 and CDR2: MNHEY and SMNVEV (reference sequence). The CDR3 sequence: CASSSLTGTIHEQYF. Written as DNA, the CDR3 is TGTGCCAGCAGTTCCCTGACAGGTACCATCCACGAGCAGTACTTC.

The chain is built from TRBV11-2 and TRBJ2-3, with 11 positions matching TRBD2. The germline V gene has CDR1 SGHAT and CDR2 FQNNGV. The CDR3 consists of 16 residues. The V gene end was trimmed by 5 bases and the J gene end by 6 bases; junction bases not matched to a gene: 10. The CDR3 spells CASSPRLAGSRDTQYF. The CDR3 DNA sequence: TGTGCCAGCAGCCCTCGACTAGCGGGATCCCGCGATACGCAGTATTTT.

The chain combines TRBV4-1 with TRBJ2-2; D is unresolved. Germline V gene sequence: CDR1 MGHRA, CDR2 YSYEKL. The CDR3 totals 14 residues. V was cut by 0 bases and J by 7 bases, with 9 bases left in between. This CDR3 reads CASSQDFQRGELFF. In nucleotides, the CDR3 is TGCGCCAGCAGCCAAGATTTCCAGCGCGGGGAGCTGTTTTTT.

A few counts support this clone. The chain uses TRBV2 and TRBJ1-3; unclear D gene. V was shortened by 4 bases and J by 7 bases, with 11 bases between the two germline ends. This CDR3 spans 13 amino acids. The V gene's germline CDR1 is SNHLY and CDR2 FYNNEI. Written as DNA, the CDR3 is TGTGCCAGCAGTGTTGTGGGGAGCAACACCATATATTTT. Translating gives CASSVVGSNTIYF.

J is TRBJ1-1 and V is TRBV7-6; tentatively, D is TRBD1 (5 bases). Trimming shortened V by 1 base and J by 11 bases, and 14 bases separated the two germline ends. Per the germline V gene, CDR1 is SGHVS and CDR2 is FNYEAQ. The CDR3 is made up of 13 amino acids. CDR3 loop: CASSLDNQGHAFF. The DNA of the CDR3 is TGTGCCAGCAGCTTAGACAATCAGGGTCATGCTTTCTTT.

This chain links TRBV2 with TRBJ1-5; no reliable D call. Trimming removed 3 bases at V and 4 bases at J, with 4 bases between. The CDR3 has 12 residues. In germline, CDR1 is SNHLY, CDR2 FYNNEI. CDR3 DNA: TGTGCCAGCAGTGACAGGAATCAGCCCCAGCATTTT. It encodes CASSDRNQPQHF.

The rearrangement uses TRBV6-2 or TRBV6-3 and TRBJ1-5, with D unclear. The V and J ends lost 4 bases and 5 bases respectively, with 12 bases between them. This CDR3 is 14 amino acids long. Germline CDR1 reads MNHEY; CDR2 reads SVGEGT. In DNA form, the CDR3 reads TGTGCCAGCAGTTTGATGGGCCTCGATCAGCCCCAGCATTTT. It translates to CASSLMGLDQPQHF.

V is TRBV14 and J is TRBJ1-3, with a weak D call TRBD1 (6 bases). There are 15 residues in the CDR3. Germline CDR1 and CDR2: SGHDN and FVKESK. The ends were cut back, 1 base at V and 3 bases at J, with 10 bases in the middle. CDR3 residues: CASSQGTGYGNTIYF. CDR3 DNA sequence: TGTGCCAGCAGCCAAGGCACAGGGTATGGAAACACCATATATTTT.